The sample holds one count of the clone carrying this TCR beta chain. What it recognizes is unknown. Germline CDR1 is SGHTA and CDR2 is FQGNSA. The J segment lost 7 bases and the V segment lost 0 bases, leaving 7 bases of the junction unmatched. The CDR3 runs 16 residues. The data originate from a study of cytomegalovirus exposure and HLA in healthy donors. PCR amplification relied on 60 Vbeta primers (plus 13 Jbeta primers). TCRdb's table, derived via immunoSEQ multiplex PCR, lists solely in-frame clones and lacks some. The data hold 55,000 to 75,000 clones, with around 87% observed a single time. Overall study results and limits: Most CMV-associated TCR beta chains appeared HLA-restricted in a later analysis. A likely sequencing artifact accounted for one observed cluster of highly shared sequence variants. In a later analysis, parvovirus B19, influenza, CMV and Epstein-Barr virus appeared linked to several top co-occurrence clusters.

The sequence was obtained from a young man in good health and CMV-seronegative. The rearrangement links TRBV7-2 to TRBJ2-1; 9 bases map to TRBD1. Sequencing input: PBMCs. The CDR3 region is CASSLAPLGQGNEQFF. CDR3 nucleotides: TGTGCCAGCAGCTTAGCGCCGCTGGGACAGGGAAATGAGCAGTTCTTC.